The 9 T cell receptor beta chains listed next were all sequenced from one sample in a study of vaccination and CD4 T cells after COVID-19. These receptors are not linked to any known antigen. Treatment here: 10-day PBMC culture with coronavirus spike peptide pools or control peptides (ViraFEST assay). With the Oncomine TCR Beta short-read assay, DNA from cultured CD4+ T cells was sequenced. TCRdb ran MiXCR on the PCR reads and lists one entry per CDR3 protein. The table includes about 15,000 distinct CDR3 sequences, approximately 52% detected once. Material: CD4+ T cells from blood, cultured in vitro. The receptors were gathered from a human donor who had recovered from COVID-19.

This clonotype was detected only once. This sequence joins TRBV4-2 and TRBJ1-5, with a possible D match to TRBD1 (5 bases). V lost 2 bases and J lost 7, with 24 bases in between. The CDR3 loop spans 18 amino acids. CDR1 and CDR2 (germline): LGHNA, YNFKEQ. CDR3 region: CASSQTLAGLRGRQPQHF. The CDR3 DNA reads as TGTGCCAGCAGCCAAACACTTGCTGGCCTGAGGGGACGCCAGCCCCAGCATTTT.

V usage is TRBV5-1 and J usage is TRBJ1-5, with a possible D match to TRBD1 (6 bases). Germline loops: CDR1 SGHRS, CDR2 YFSETQ. Trimming removed 0 bases at V and 3 bases at J, with 10 bases between. This CDR3 is built from 15 residues. The chain's CDR3 is CASSLGQGLNQPQHF. The CDR3 DNA follows: TGCGCCAGCAGCTTGGGCCAGGGGCTCAATCAGCCCCAGCATTTT.

V is TRBV6-5 and J is TRBJ2-7; 8 nucleotides match TRBD2. The CDR3 is 20 residues long. V trimming: 0 bases; J trimming: 9 bases; junction bases outside the gene matches: 25. CDR1 and CDR2 from the germline V gene are MNHEY and SVGAGI. The CDR3 sequence is CASSYSAGSGKSKETWGQYF. As DNA, the CDR3 is TGTGCCAGCAGTTACTCCGCTGGTAGCGGGAAATCGAAGGAAACCTGGGGGCAGTACTTC.

The rearrangement links TRBV2 to TRBJ2-5; D tentatively fits TRBD1 or TRBD2 (5 bases each). Germline CDR1 reads SNHLY; CDR2 reads FYNNEI. This CDR3 comprises 12 residues. V was pared by 9 bases and J by 5 bases, with 13 bases between. CDR3 sequence reads: CASTRQMETQYF. In DNA, the CDR3 is TGTGCCAGTACTAGACAGATGGAGACCCAGTACTTC.

This clonotype was picked up a small number of times. The V call is TRBV7-9, the J call TRBJ1-3; D gene uncertain. The CDR3 spans 15 residues. Trimming removed 5 bases at V and 0 bases at J, with 11 bases between. Germline CDR1 is SEHNR and CDR2 is FQNEAQ (reference sequence). In DNA, the CDR3 is TGTGCCAGCAGCCTTAACGGAGACTCTGGAAACACCATATATTTT. It yields the protein CASSLNGDSGNTIYF.

The chain links TRBV7-9 to TRBJ1-1; no reliable D call. Germline CDR1 is SEHNR and CDR2 is FQNEAQ (reference sequence). The CDR3 runs 13 residues. With 1 base removed from V and 1 base from J, the gap between germline ends came to 4 bases. CDR3 in amino acids: CASSLVTNTEAFF. The DNA for the CDR3 is TGTGCCAGCAGCTTAGTAACGAACACTGAAGCTTTCTTT.

In this sample, this clonotype is large. The chain is built from TRBV12-3 or TRBV12-4 and TRBJ1-2; D gene ambiguous. Trimming removed 6 bases at V and 4 bases at J, with 24 bases between. This CDR3 has 17 amino acids. For the CDR3, the DNA is TGTGCCAGCAGCTTGGACGGGTTGTGGTTGTCGGGCTATGGCTACACCTTC. Its protein product is CASSLDGLWLSGYGYTF.

A few counts support this clonotype. The chain has TRBV30 and TRBJ2-5; 8 positions agree with TRBD2. The length of the CDR3 is 17 residues. V shed 0 bases and J 6 bases; nucleotides not matched to a gene: 15. Germline values: CDR1 GTSNPN, CDR2 SVGIG (reference sequence). The CDR3 nucleotides read TGTGCCTGGAGTGTTGGTAGCGGGATGGTAGGGACCCAGACCCAGTACTTC. Residues: CAWSVGSGMVGTQTQYF.

The gene calls are TRBV5-1 and TRBJ2-7; D might be TRBD1 (5 bases). V gave up 4 bases and J gave up 4 bases, with 9 bases separating them. The germline gives CDR1 SGHRS, CDR2 YFSETQ. The CDR3 covers 12 residues. CDR3: CASSPDIYEQYF. Here the CDR3 DNA reads TGCGCCAGCAGCCCGGACATTTACGAGCAGTACTTC.